This T cell receptor beta chain appears in the sequencing data of a study of cytomegalovirus exposure and HLA in healthy donors. Germline assignment: CDR1 SQVTM and CDR2 ANQGSEA. J gave up 6 bases and V 5 bases, and 10 bases lay outside the gene matches. The CDR3 loop spans 14 amino acids. Overall study findings and caveats: According to the study, 160 or so TCR beta chains were cytomegalovirus-associated. According to a subsequent analysis, TCR clusters from the first cohort were inclined to appear together in the roughly 110 validation repertoires.

This clone appeared a single time. What it recognizes is unknown. The protocol was immunoSEQ multiplex PCR, while the TCRdb copy is restricted to in-frame clones and leaves out a portion. The data hold roughly 80,000 clones, with approximately 93% observed a single time. Sequenced input: PBMCs. The receptor's source is a woman between 18 and 29 years old in good health and CMV-seropositive. The V call is TRBV29-1, the J call TRBJ2-4, with 7 nucleotides matching TRBD1. CDR3 residues: CSVSPGQRINIQYF. CDR3 nucleotide sequence: TGCAGCGTTTCGCCGGGACAGAGGATAAACATTCAGTACTTC.